This paragraph reports one T cell receptor (beta chain). Its antigen remains unidentified. Only in-frame clones appear in the TCRdb table, and some are missing; sequencing was by immunoSEQ multiplex PCR. The repertoire holds some 71,000 clones, with roughly 87% as singletons. The data were taken from a study of T cell responses to AZD1222 COVID-19 vaccine. The CDR3 is 14 residues long. Germline V lookup: CDR1 SGHTS, CDR2 YDEGEE. V lost 4 bases and J 4 bases, leaving 12 bases between the germline ends. The study, taken as a whole, reports: Among AZD1222 vaccinees, only 5 to 7 were seropositive at baseline.

The chain is built from TRBV5-8 and TRBJ1-5, with no clear D. The starting material was peripheral blood, obtained 28 days after the second AZD1222 dose. This TCR derives from an adult who received the AZD1222 COVID-19 vaccine. The CDR3 DNA reads TGTGCCAGCAGCAACTCGGGGAGGAATCAGCCCCAGCATTTT. It specifies CASSNSGRNQPQHF.